These 22 T cell receptor beta chains were sequenced from one sample in a study of T cell responses to AZD1222 COVID-19 vaccine. Sequencing was performed with immunoSEQ multiplex PCR; in TCRdb, only in-frame clones are kept and a portion is missing. The sample lists 150,000 to 170,000 clones; roughly 90% were seen once. Here the sequenced sample was peripheral blood, taken on day 0 of AZD1222 vaccination. These receptors were taken from an adult in good health.

The CDR3 nucleotides are TGCGCCAGCAGTCAAAGCCAGGAGGGGAATTCACCCCTCCACTTT. Encoded protein: CASSQSQEGNSPLHF. The chain has TRBV23-1 and TRBJ1-6; tentative D call: TRBD1 (5 bases). TRBV23-1 qualifies as an ORF whose function is uncertain. The CDR3 sequence is 15 residues long. Trimming pared 2 bases from V and 7 bases from J, leaving 12 bases between.

This clone was seen a single time. This sequence joins TRBV9 and TRBJ2-3; D remains ambiguous. This CDR3 comprises 16 residues. The ends were cut back, 4 bases at V and 4 bases at J, with 19 bases in the middle. CDR1 SGDLS and CDR2 YYNGEE come from the germline V gene. CDR3 amino acids: CASSPRRDGSSDTQYF. CDR3 coding DNA: TGTGCCAGCAGCCCACGGAGAGATGGCTCCTCAGATACGCAGTATTTT.

This clone was seen only a few times. The chain employs TRBV4-1 and TRBJ1-2; unclear D gene. CDR1 is MGHRA, CDR2 YSYEKL, per germline. This CDR3 has 15 residues. V gave up 4 bases and J gave up 2 bases, with 14 bases separating them. The chain's CDR3 is CASSLNNQQNYGYTF. The CDR3 bases are TGCGCCAGCAGCCTAAATAACCAGCAGAACTATGGCTACACCTTC.

CDR3 region: CASSSLAGGPGEQYF. DNA for the CDR3: TGTGCCAGCAGCTCCCTAGCGGGAGGGCCGGGCGAGCAGTACTTC. J is TRBJ2-7 and V is TRBV13; 12 bases fit TRBD2. The length of the CDR3 is 15 residues. Germline V lookup: CDR1 PRHDT, CDR2 FYEKMQ (reference sequence). V was pared by 4 bases and J by 6 bases, with 7 bases of the junction left unmatched.

The chain employs TRBV7-9 and TRBJ1-1; unclear D gene. This CDR3 contains 14 residues. Trimming shortened V by 1 base and J by 5 bases, and 11 bases separated the two germline ends. The germline V gene encodes CDR1 SEHNR and CDR2 FQNEAQ (reference sequence). The CDR3 DNA sequence: TGTGCCAGCAGCTTAGAATCGTCGGGGACTGAAGCTTTCTTT. Residues: CASSLESSGTEAFF.

CDR3: CASSLSIGLAVGELFF. The CDR3 region has the DNA TGCGCCAGCAGCTTGTCGATCGGGCTAGCGGTCGGGGAGCTGTTTTTT. The rearrangement uses TRBV5-1 and TRBJ2-2, with 7 bases that match TRBD2. This CDR3 is built from 16 residues. V shed 1 base, J shed 7 bases, and the junction held 10 bases outside the gene matches. The germline CDR1 and CDR2 sequences are SGHRS and YFSETQ.

CDR3 DNA: TGCGCCAGCAGCTCCGACCACCAAACTTGGAACAATGAGCAGTTCTTC. Its translation is CASSSDHQTWNNEQFF. The rearrangement links TRBV5-1 to TRBJ2-1; D not certain. The CDR3 totals 16 residues. Germline loops: CDR1 SGHRS, CDR2 YFSETQ. Trimming took 3 bases from V and 5 from J, leaving 18 bases between them.

The chain combines TRBV3-1 (or the pseudogene TRBV3-2) with TRBJ1-6; 9 nucleotides agree with TRBD1. The CDR3 is made up of 15 amino acids. With 2 bases clipped from V and 7 bases from J, the junction kept 3 bases outside the gene matches. Germline CDR1 is LGHDT and CDR2 is YNNKEL (reference sequence). The chain's CDR3 is CASSQPGQGNSPLHF. The CDR3 nucleotides are TGTGCCAGCAGCCAACCGGGACAGGGCAATTCACCCCTCCACTTT.

V is TRBV5-1 and J is TRBJ2-3; D ambiguous. The V end lost 1 base, the J end lost 5 bases, and 5 bases lay between the germline ends. The CDR3 is 12 amino acids. CDR1 and CDR2 (germline): SGHRS, YFSETQ. CDR3 in DNA: TGCGCCAGCAGCTTGTCGGTAGATACGCAGTATTTT. The encoded protein is CASSLSVDTQYF.

The J gene is TRBJ1-1, the V gene TRBV11-2, with 10 bases identical to TRBD1. V shed 5 bases and J 0 bases; nucleotides not matched to a gene: 9. The CDR3 has 17 amino acids. Germline V CDR1 and CDR2: SGHAT, FQNNGV. The CDR3 coding sequence is TGTGCCAGCAGCCTGGTGGGACAGGGGACCTTGAACACTGAAGCTTTCTTT. Translation: CASSLVGQGTLNTEAFF.

The J gene is TRBJ1-5, the V gene TRBV3-1 (or the pseudogene TRBV3-2); D remains unclear. The CDR3 runs to 15 residues. The V and J ends lost 3 bases and 7 bases respectively, with 16 bases between them. Germline V CDR1 and CDR2: LGHDT, YNNKEL (reference sequence). CDR3 loop: CASSHWSDYEQPQHF. The CDR3 coding sequence is TGTGCCAGCAGCCACTGGTCAGACTATGAACAGCCCCAGCATTTT.

The genes are TRBV7-3 and TRBJ2-1; the match to TRBD2 covers 12 bases. The V gene end was trimmed by 5 bases and the J gene end by 9 bases; junction bases not matched to a gene: 5. Germline CDR1 is SGHTA and CDR2 is FQGTGA. The length of the CDR3 is 14 residues. The CDR3 spells CASSQTSGGGEQFF. The DNA of the CDR3 is TGTGCCAGCAGCCAGACTAGCGGGGGTGGTGAGCAGTTCTTC.

The chain links TRBV7-2 to TRBJ1-2, with D possibly matching TRBD1 (5 bases). The CDR3 has 14 amino acids. CDR1 and CDR2 from the germline V gene are SGHTA and FQGNSA. Trimming shortened V by 3 bases and J by 3 bases, and 11 bases separated the two germline ends. CDR3 sequence (DNA): TGTGCCAGCAGCTTGGGAGGGGCGGACTATGGCTACACCTTC. Translating gives CASSLGGADYGYTF.

Concerning this clone: One end of the junction does not line up with germline, which may come from a read error. V gene TRBV12-3 or TRBV12-4 combines with J gene TRBJ1-2; 9 nucleotides agree with TRBD1. The CDR3 spans 13 residues. This CDR3 is CANSFGTGYGYTF. DNA of the CDR3: TGTGCCAACAGTTTCGGGACAGGGTATGGCTACACCTTC.

This clone was seen just once. This chain connects TRBV6-5 to TRBJ1-1; D ambiguous. Trimming took 0 bases from V and 0 from J, leaving 8 bases between them. The germline V gene has CDR1 MNHEY and CDR2 SVGAGI. CDR3 length: 15 amino acids. The CDR3 spells CASSYSRGLNTEAFF. The CDR3 bases are TGTGCCAGCAGTTACTCGAGAGGGTTGAACACTGAAGCTTTCTTT.

This chain joins TRBV28 and TRBJ2-7, with unresolved D. With 2 bases removed from V and 4 bases from J, the gap between germline ends came to 3 bases. The V gene's germline CDR1 is MDHEN and CDR2 SYDVKM. The CDR3 is 11 residues long. The DNA of the CDR3 is TGTGCCAGCAGTTTAGGGTACGAGCAGTACTTC. Residues: CASSLGYEQYF.

CDR3 DNA sequence: TGTGCCAGCAGCCCCGAGGGGCCCAACACCGGGGAGCTGTTTTTT. This gives the protein CASSPEGPNTGELFF. The chain has TRBV7-3 and TRBJ2-2, with D perhaps matching TRBD1 or TRBD2 (5 bases each). Germline V gene lookup returns CDR1 SGHTA and CDR2 FQGTGA. The CDR3 is made up of 15 amino acids. The V end lost 5 bases, the J end lost 2 bases, and 12 bases lay between the germline ends.

The sample holds a few counts of this clone. J is TRBJ1-3 and V is TRBV7-6, with D possibly being TRBD1 (6 bases). This CDR3 has 19 residues. Germline assignment: CDR1 SGHVS and CDR2 FNYEAQ. Trimming took 1 base from V and 5 from J, leaving 24 bases between them. The CDR3 loop reads CASSLVAGLRGAVRNTIYF. The CDR3 bases are TGTGCCAGCAGCTTAGTAGCTGGGTTGAGGGGGGCCGTGAGAAACACCATATATTTT.

The chain links TRBV28 to TRBJ1-2; 7 nucleotides align to TRBD1. In germline, CDR1 is MDHEN, CDR2 SYDVKM. V lost 2 bases to trimming and J lost 3 bases; unmatched junction nucleotides: 3. CDR3 length: 14 residues. CDR3 in DNA: TGTGCCAGCAGTTTAATCCAGGGGGACTATGGCTACACCTTC. Protein product: CASSLIQGDYGYTF.

The V gene is TRBV7-8, the J gene TRBJ1-1; D is ambiguous. The CDR3 loop spans 13 amino acids. Germline lookup yields CDR1 SGHVS and CDR2 FQNEAQ. The germline V and J ends were trimmed by 1 base and 3 bases, with 6 bases remaining between them. DNA for the CDR3: TGTGCCAGCAGCTTAGGGTTGTACACTGAAGCTTTCTTT. Its protein product is CASSLGLYTEAFF.

This clone came up once. CDR3 loop: CASGTVGQGASRYTF. The CDR3 DNA reads TGTGCTAGTGGTACCGTCGGACAGGGGGCCAGTAGGTACACCTTC. This chain uses TRBV12-5 with TRBJ1-2; TRBD1 matches at 11 bases. The junction had 13 bases not matched to a gene; V was cut back by 5 bases and J by 11 bases. From germline, CDR1 is LGHNT and CDR2 FRNRAP. The CDR3 consists of 15 residues. The variable domain in full, completed from reference TRBV12-5 and TRBJ1-2, reads DARVTQTPRHKVTEMGQEVTMRCQPILGHNTVFWYRQTMMQGLELLAYFRNRAPLDDSGMPKDRFSAEMPDATLATLKIQPSEPRDSAVYFCASGTVGQGASRYTFGSGTRLTVV.

This clone was seen a handful of times. The chain joins TRBV5-1 to TRBJ1-2; 9 nucleotides match TRBD1. This CDR3 comprises 14 residues. CDR1 is SGHRS, CDR2 YFSETQ, per germline. The J segment lost 5 bases and the V segment lost 4 bases, leaving 6 bases of the junction unmatched. CDR3 DNA sequence: TGCGCCAGCAGCCTGCCCGGACAGGGGTATGGCTACACCTTC. Encoded protein: CASSLPGQGYGYTF.